One sample yielded the 28 T cell receptor beta chains listed below, sequenced in a study of T cell repertoires in cytomegalovirus infection. Antigens of these TCRs are unknown. TCRdb independently ran MiXCR on the reads; one entry per CDR3 protein. Of approximately 220,000 distinct CDR3 sequences listed, 35% to 45% are singletons. The sample consisted of CD8+ T cells from cultured PBMCs, taken from culture after CMV antigen stimulation. These receptors originate from a human donor in good health (CMV status not recorded). Some clones in this sample may be carry-over from other donors' samples.

In this sample, this clonotype turned up many times. J is TRBJ2-7 and V is TRBV7-2, with D perhaps being TRBD1 or TRBD2 (5 bases each). From germline, CDR1 is SGHTA and CDR2 FQGNSA. The ends were cut back, 4 bases at V and 0 bases at J, with 10 bases in the middle. The CDR3 has 14 residues. The CDR3 protein is CASSWDLSSYEQYF. The CDR3 DNA sequence: TGTGCCAGCAGCTGGGACCTGAGCTCCTACGAGCAGTACTTC.

V and J are TRBV28 and TRBJ2-1; TRBD2 matches at 12 bases. This CDR3 region has 16 residues. Trimming at V came to 1 base and at J to 9 bases, leaving 7 bases not matched to a gene. Per germline, CDR1 MDHEN and CDR2 SYDVKM. CDR3 nucleotides: TGTGCCAGCAGTTTATTGCTAGCGGGAGGGCCAGGTGAGCAGTTCTTC. Translation: CASSLLLAGGPGEQFF. Drawing the rest from reference TRBV28 and TRBJ2-1, the complete variable domain is DVKVTQSSRYLVKRTGEKVFLECVQDMDHENMFWYRQDPGLGLRLIYFSYDVKMKEKGDIPEGYSVSREKKERFSLILESASTNQTSMYLCASSLLLAGGPGEQFFGPGTRLTVL.

The chain combines TRBV2 with TRBJ2-2; D may be TRBD1 or TRBD2 (5 bases each). The CDR3 length is 14 residues. Germline lookup yields CDR1 SNHLY and CDR2 FYNNEI. The ends were cut back, 4 bases at V and 4 bases at J, with 10 bases in the middle. CDR3 in amino acids: CASSVVGRTGELFF. CDR3 in DNA: TGTGCCAGCAGTGTGGTGGGACGCACCGGGGAGCTGTTTTTT.

This rearrangement joins TRBV10-2 to TRBJ1-1; D not certain. The CDR3 covers 14 residues. The V gene's germline CDR1 is WSHSY and CDR2 SAAADI. V lost 8 bases and J 1 base, leaving 14 bases between the germline ends. The CDR3 sequence: CASPGGPSNTEAFF. DNA for the CDR3: TGCGCCAGCCCGGGAGGGCCCTCGAACACTGAAGCTTTCTTT.

On this clonotype: Because the CDR3's place on the DNA is in doubt, the DNA is left out and the CDR3 is given as listed by TCRdb. The chain recombines TRBV7-6 with TRBJ2-3; no check of the table's D call, TRBD2, against the DNA was made. Per the germline V gene, CDR1 is SGHVS and CDR2 is FNYEAQ. Termini included, the CDR3 measures 15 amino acids. CDR3 loop: CASILAVRRADTQYF.

This clonotype has more than one count but fewer than ten. The chain recombines TRBV7-1 with TRBJ2-3; unclear D gene. TRBV7-1 is an ORF, with its function uncertain. The CDR3 totals 15 residues. The germline V and J ends were trimmed by 6 bases and 0 bases, with 13 bases remaining between them. This chain's CDR3 is CASSIGTESTDTQYF. The DNA of the CDR3 is TGTGCCAGCAGTATTGGAACGGAGAGCACAGATACGCAGTATTTT.

The chain joins TRBV9 to TRBJ2-3; D might be TRBD1 (7 bases). This CDR3 has 15 residues. From germline, CDR1 is SGDLS and CDR2 YYNGEE. V was cut by 4 bases and J by 6 bases, with 18 bases left in between. The CDR3 region has the DNA TGTGCCAGCAGCCCGAAGGCAGGGGGGATGGATACGCAGTATTTT. Protein: CASSPKAGGMDTQYF.

A few counts support this clonotype. This sequence joins TRBV6-5 and TRBJ2-1; D uncertain. V was cut by 4 bases and J by 3 bases, with 13 bases left in between. CDR1 and CDR2 from the germline V gene are MNHEY and SVGAGI. This CDR3 is built from 15 residues. CDR3 in DNA: TGTGCCAGCAGTTCCCTGGGAAAACTCTACAATGAGCAGTTCTTC. This gives the protein CASSSLGKLYNEQFF.

This chain uses TRBV6-1 with TRBJ2-1, with TRBD2 as a possible D gene (6 bases). The CDR3 is 15 residues long. The germline V and J ends were trimmed by 9 bases and 4 bases, with 19 bases remaining between them. Germline V lookup: CDR1 MNHNS, CDR2 SASEGT. The chain's CDR3 is CASLGWQGLYNEQFF. For the CDR3, the DNA is TGTGCCAGTCTGGGCTGGCAGGGACTTTACAATGAGCAGTTCTTC.

This clonotype was counted only a few times. V gene TRBV19 combines with J gene TRBJ1-1; 10 bases are shared with TRBD1. The CDR3 is 17 residues long. Germline V CDR1 and CDR2: LNHDA, SQIVND (reference sequence). V was clipped by 8 bases and J by 3 bases; unmatched bases: 15. The CDR3 is CASRSRDRGERHTEAFF. CDR3 DNA: TGTGCCAGTCGATCGAGGGACAGGGGAGAAAGGCACACTGAAGCTTTCTTT.

The chain carries TRBV28 and TRBJ1-1; D is undetermined. The germline V gene has CDR1 MDHEN and CDR2 SYDVKM. V lost 5 bases to trimming and J lost 0 bases, with 13 bases between them. The CDR3 covers 15 residues. CDR3 loop: CASSPDLALNTEAFF. CDR3 coding DNA: TGTGCCAGCAGTCCAGACTTGGCTTTGAACACTGAAGCTTTCTTT.

This sequence joins TRBV7-3 and TRBJ2-2, with 11 bases lining up with TRBD2. This CDR3 spans 16 amino acids. The J segment lost 7 bases and the V segment lost 5 bases, leaving 9 bases of the junction unmatched. Germline CDR1 and CDR2: SGHTA and FQGTGA. CDR3 nucleotide sequence: TGTGCCAGCAGCGATTTACTAGCGGGAGTACACGGGGAGCTGTTTTTT. This gives the protein CASSDLLAGVHGELFF.

CDR3: CASSLPGPSPETQYF. Written as DNA, the CDR3 is TGTGCCAGCAGCCTTCCCGGGCCCTCCCCAGAGACCCAGTACTTC. J is TRBJ2-5 and V is TRBV28, with D uncertain. Germline CDR1 MDHEN, CDR2 SYDVKM. V was cut by 6 bases and J by 4 bases, with 18 bases left in between. CDR3 size: 15 residues.

The chain carries TRBV27 and TRBJ1-2; no definite D call. This CDR3 has 15 amino acids. The V gene lost 0 bases and the J gene lost 3 bases, with 11 bases spanning the gap. Germline lookup yields CDR1 MNHEY and CDR2 SMNVEV (reference sequence). The CDR3 DNA reads as TGTGCCAGCAGTTTATCGCAGACACCCCACTATGGCTACACCTTC. Its translation is CASSLSQTPHYGYTF.

In this sample, this clonotype turned up many times. The J gene is TRBJ2-3, the V gene TRBV5-1, with D possibly being TRBD2 (5 bases). CDR3 size: 15 residues. Deletions cut 2 bases from V and 2 bases from J, with 12 bases between. The V gene's germline CDR1 is SGHRS and CDR2 YFSETQ. DNA for the CDR3: TGCGCCAGCAGCTTCCCCCCAGCGGACACAGATACGCAGTATTTT. Translating it yields CASSFPPADTDTQYF.

The chain recombines TRBV19 with TRBJ1-1; D remains ambiguous. Germline V gene lookup returns CDR1 LNHDA and CDR2 SQIVND (reference sequence). V lost 5 bases to trimming and J lost 5 bases, with 15 bases between them. The CDR3 loop spans 14 amino acids. CDR3 sequence (DNA): TGTGCCAGTAGTCTCGGGGATACGCGGACTGAAGCTTTCTTT. Protein product: CASSLGDTRTEAFF.

V gene TRBV5-6 combines with J gene TRBJ2-1; D gene uncertain. The CDR3 loop spans 15 amino acids. Trimming removed 1 base at V and 0 bases at J, with 8 bases between. Germline V lookup: CDR1 SGHDT, CDR2 YYEEEE. CDR3 sequence: CASSLQQSSYNEQFF. DNA of the CDR3: TGTGCCAGCAGCTTGCAGCAGAGCTCCTACAATGAGCAGTTCTTC.

This clonotype was observed a handful of times. The chain has TRBV7-8 and TRBJ2-2, with 11 bases lining up with TRBD2. CDR3 length: 17 amino acids. V lost 3 bases, J lost 1 base, and 4 bases stayed unmatched. Germline values: CDR1 SGHVS, CDR2 FQNEAQ. CDR3 DNA sequence: TGTGCCAGCAGCTTGGGACTAGCGGTTTTGAACACCGGGGAGCTGTTTTTT. This sequence encodes CASSLGLAVLNTGELFF. The whole variable domain, filled in from reference TRBV7-8 and TRBJ2-2, reads GAGVSQSPRYKVAKRGQDVALRCDPISGHVSLFWYQQALGQGPEFLTYFQNEAQLDKSGLPSDRFFAERPEGSVSTLKIQRTQQEDSAVYLCASSLGLAVLNTGELFFGEGSRLTVL.

This chain's CDR3 is CASSSKGGRDGYTF. The CDR3 coding sequence is TGTGCCAGCAGCTCTAAAGGTGGGAGAGATGGCTACACCTTC. J is TRBJ1-2 and V is TRBV2, with D unclear. Germline V gene sequence: CDR1 SNHLY, CDR2 FYNNEI. CDR3 length: 14 residues. The V end lost 6 bases, the J end lost 6 bases, and 17 bases lay between the germline ends.

This clonotype was detected many times. The V and J genes are TRBV5-4 and TRBJ1-6; D call uncertain. The ends were cut back, 4 bases at V and 3 bases at J, with 11 bases in the middle. CDR1 and CDR2 from the germline V gene are SGHNT and YYREEE (reference sequence). The CDR3 has 15 amino acids. CDR3 in amino acids: CASSPSLLYNSPLHF. The CDR3 nucleotides read TGTGCCAGCAGCCCGTCCCTGCTCTATAATTCACCCCTCCACTTT.

V usage is TRBV28 and J usage is TRBJ1-3; no definite D call. The CDR3 contains 16 residues. CDR1 is MDHEN and CDR2 is SYDVKM in the germline V gene. Trimming stripped 5 bases from V and 6 bases from J, with 20 bases between. In nucleotides, the CDR3 is TGTGCCAGCAGTCGTCGGTGGCTCTACGGTTTAAACACCATATATTTT. Translation: CASSRRWLYGLNTIYF.

V gene TRBV5-3 combines with J gene TRBJ1-1; D is possibly TRBD1 (5 bases). TRBV5-3 is assigned to the ORF class and has an uncertain function. V lost 2 bases to trimming and J lost 0 bases, with 17 bases between them. The CDR3 consists of 17 residues. CDR3 sequence (DNA): TGTGCCAGAAGCTTCCCCCGGGGCCATCACATGAACACTGAAGCTTTCTTT. Translated, it gives CARSFPRGHHMNTEAFF.

This clonotype has more than one count but fewer than ten. V usage is TRBV4-1 and J usage is TRBJ2-7; D unresolved. The germline V gene has CDR1 MGHRA and CDR2 YSYEKL. V was cut by 1 base and J by 0 bases, with 7 bases left in between. CDR3 length: 14 amino acids. The CDR3 nucleotides read TGCGCCAGCAGCCAAGTGCCGAGCTCCTACGAGCAGTACTTC. It translates to CASSQVPSSYEQYF.

V gene TRBV7-9 combines with J gene TRBJ1-1; TRBD1 agrees at 8 bases. V lost 3 bases to trimming and J lost 5 bases; unmatched junction nucleotides: 8. Germline CDR1 and CDR2: SEHNR and FQNEAQ (reference sequence). There are 15 residues in the CDR3. CDR3 protein: CASSFPRTGKTEAFF. The CDR3 DNA sequence: TGTGCCAGCAGCTTCCCCCGGACAGGGAAGACTGAAGCTTTCTTT.

This clonotype has just a few counts. This rearrangement joins TRBV27 to TRBJ1-1; D unresolved. The germline CDR1 and CDR2 sequences are MNHEY and SMNVEV (reference sequence). The CDR3 is 16 residues long. With 2 bases removed from V and 1 base from J, the gap between germline ends came to 14 bases. The CDR3 here is CASSLKSVRSNTEAFF. DNA of the CDR3: TGTGCCAGCAGTTTAAAATCGGTACGCTCGAACACTGAAGCTTTCTTT.

To note about this clonotype: This clone may be a read error of a much larger clone one base away. This chain joins TRBV11-2 and TRBJ1-1, with D hard to call. CDR1 is SGHAT, CDR2 FQNNGV, per germline. There are 15 residues in the CDR3. V was cut by 1 base and J by 5 bases, with 14 bases left in between. The CDR3 here is CASSLGWEPGTEAFF. The CDR3 region has the DNA TGTGCCAGCAGCTTAGGGTGGGAACCGGGGACTGAAGCTTTCTTT.

This rearrangement joins TRBV7-3 to TRBJ1-2; tentative D call: TRBD1 (5 bases). The CDR3 runs to 15 residues. Germline assignment: CDR1 SGHTA and CDR2 FQGTGA. V lost 5 bases and J lost 7, with 20 bases in between. CDR3 bases: TGTGCCAGCAGCCCCCCCGGCCAGGGACTGATTGGCTACACCTTC. Translated, it gives CASSPPGQGLIGYTF. The whole variable domain, filled in from reference TRBV7-3 and TRBJ1-2, reads GAGVSQTPSNKVTEKGKYVELRCDPISGHTALYWYRQSLGQGPEFLIYFQGTGAADDSGLPNDRFFAVRPEGSVSTLKIQRTERGDSAVYLCASSPPGQGLIGYTFGSGTRLTVV.

The sample holds a few counts of this clonotype. The chain has TRBV9 and TRBJ2-7, with D unresolved. The germline gives CDR1 SGDLS, CDR2 YYNGEE. The V end was cut by 4 bases, the J end by 3 bases, with 11 bases between. The CDR3 runs to 13 residues. Written as DNA, the CDR3 is TGTGCCAGCAGCCCTCCACTCGGCTACGAGCAGTACTTC. Its translation is CASSPPLGYEQYF.